The 24 T cell receptor beta chains reported below all come from one sample, sequenced in a study of early T cells in non-severe SARS-CoV-2 infection. TCRdb reprocessed the 5' RACE reads via MiXCR and lists one record per CDR3 protein. The sample holds about 50,000 distinct CDR3 sequences, about 10% seen once. The material sequenced was whole blood. These receptors all stem from an adult who was a healthcare worker with PCR-confirmed SARS-CoV-2 infection or an uninfected control (not recorded which).

This clonotype was detected ten times or more. This chain joins TRBV3-1 and TRBJ2-7; TRBD1 is a possible D gene (5 bases). Germline CDR1 and CDR2: LGHDT and YNNKEL (reference sequence). The CDR3 length is 15 residues. Trimming shortened V by 4 bases and J by 0 bases, and 13 bases separated the two germline ends. The CDR3 loop reads CASSLMQGPSYEQYF. CDR3 coding DNA: TGTGCCAGCAGCCTAATGCAGGGCCCCTCCTACGAGCAGTACTTC.

This clonotype was seen repeatedly, ten times or more. The chain has TRBV30 and TRBJ1-4; no clear D. V was pared by 2 bases and J by 5 bases, with 12 bases between. From germline, CDR1 is GTSNPN and CDR2 SVGIG (reference sequence). The CDR3 has 14 residues. Here the CDR3 DNA reads TGTGCCTGGAGTCAAATCGCCGGGAATGAAAAACTGTTTTTT. It codes for CAWSQIAGNEKLFF.

This clonotype appeared a few times. The J gene is TRBJ2-1, the V gene TRBV7-9; no reliable D call. CDR3 length: 16 residues. CDR1 is SEHNR, CDR2 FQNEAQ, per germline (reference sequence). Trimming removed 0 bases from V and 4 bases from J, with 13 bases in between. The CDR3 bases are TGTGCCAGCAGCTTAGCACAATTTGACCCGTACAATGAGCAGTTCTTC. This sequence encodes CASSLAQFDPYNEQFF.

Only a few counts were recorded for this clonotype. One end of the junction is discordant with germline, which a read error may explain. The chain couples TRBV6-6 to TRBJ2-3; 8 bases match TRBD2. Germline V gene sequence: CDR1 MNHNY, CDR2 SVGAGI (reference sequence). The CDR3 spans 15 residues. The CDR3 nucleotides are TGTGCCAGCAGTTACGACCTGCGGGCGGGAGGAGAGGAGCATTTT. As protein: CASSYDLRAGGEEHF.

This clonotype has just a few counts. The chain uses TRBV10-3 and TRBJ2-1, with 7 bases lining up with TRBD2. CDR1 is ENHRY and CDR2 is SYGVKD in the germline V gene. The CDR3 sequence is 15 residues long. V shed 2 bases, J shed 7 bases, and the junction held 8 bases outside the gene matches. CDR3 region: CAISEVTSMWNEQFF. The CDR3 nucleotides read TGTGCCATCAGTGAGGTGACTAGCATGTGGAATGAGCAGTTCTTC.

The gene calls are TRBV7-2 and TRBJ2-2; D is uncertain. Germline V gene sequence: CDR1 SGHTA, CDR2 FQGNSA. The CDR3 extends over 14 amino acids. Trimming left V 3 bases short and J 4 bases short, with 9 bases between. The chain's CDR3 is CASSLSRITGELFF. CDR3 DNA sequence: TGTGCCAGCAGCTTGTCACGGATCACCGGGGAGCTGTTTTTT.

The CDR3 loop reads CASSLTAAQETQYF. Written as DNA, the CDR3 is TGCGCCAGCAGCTTGACAGCCGCCCAAGAGACCCAGTACTTC. The V call is TRBV5-1, the J call TRBJ2-5, with D uncertain. Germline V gene sequence: CDR1 SGHRS, CDR2 YFSETQ. Trimming stripped 1 base from V and 1 base from J, with 8 bases between. CDR3 size: 14 residues. The whole variable domain, remainder taken from reference TRBV5-1 and TRBJ2-5, is KAGVTQTPRYLIKTRGQQVTLSCSPISGHRSVSWYQQTPGQGLQFLFEYFSETQRNKGNFPGRFSGRQFSNSRSEMNVSTLELGDSALYLCASSLTAAQETQYFGPGTRLLVL.

This clonotype was picked up many times. The V gene is TRBV20-1, the J gene TRBJ2-1; 10 positions match TRBD2. V lost 7 bases and J lost 9; bases outside the gene matches: 6. Germline lookup yields CDR1 DFQATT and CDR2 SNEGSKA (reference sequence). The CDR3 loop spans 12 amino acids. This chain's CDR3 is CSGRLAGTEQFF. CDR3 bases: TGCAGTGGAAGACTAGCGGGCACTGAGCAGTTCTTC.

In the case of this clonotype: This may arise from a read error, as a much more abundant clone is one base away. The chain has TRBV7-2 and TRBJ2-7, with D uncertain. V lost 3 bases, J lost 5 bases, and 14 bases lay in between. Germline V gives CDR1 SGHTA, CDR2 FQGNSA. This CDR3 comprises 14 residues. In nucleotides, the CDR3 is TGTGCCAGCAGCTTGGACGGGCGTAGCAACGAGCAGTACTTC. Its protein product is CASSLDGRSNEQYF.

Many counts were recorded for this clonotype. CDR3 residues: CASSRTNTEAFF. The DNA of the CDR3 is TGTGCCAGCAGCCGAACGAACACTGAAGCTTTCTTT. This chain uses TRBV7-2 with TRBJ1-1, with no clear D. CDR1 is SGHTA and CDR2 is FQGNSA in the germline V gene. V dropped 5 bases and J dropped 1 base, with 5 bases sitting between them. The CDR3 totals 12 residues.

This clonotype was observed at least ten times. This chain uses TRBV30 with TRBJ1-1; 11 nucleotides agree with TRBD1. Germline lookup yields CDR1 GTSNPN and CDR2 SVGIG (reference sequence). There are 15 residues in the CDR3. J gave up 5 bases and V 1 base, and 6 bases lay outside the gene matches. The CDR3 DNA reads as TGTGCCTGGAGTGGGACAGGGGGCGGTTTGACTGAAGCTTTCTTT. Translation gives CAWSGTGGGLTEAFF.

This clonotype was seen just once. The V gene is TRBV7-9, the J gene TRBJ2-4, with D possibly being TRBD1 or TRBD2 (5 bases each). CDR3 size: 11 residues. The germline V gene encodes CDR1 SEHNR and CDR2 FQNEAQ (reference sequence). V lost 11 bases to trimming and J lost 2 bases, with 7 bases between them. CDR3 sequence (DNA): TGTGCCGGGGGTTCCAAAAACATTCAGTACTTC. Protein product: CAGGSKNIQYF.

This clonotype showed up many times. V gene TRBV7-3 combines with J gene TRBJ2-2, with a possible D match to TRBD2 (5 bases). V lost 5 bases and J lost 6, with 16 bases in between. Germline V CDR1 and CDR2: SGHTA, FQGTGA. The CDR3 runs 15 residues. CDR3 residues: CASSPGGPMAGELFF. CDR3 sequence (DNA): TGTGCCAGCAGCCCAGGAGGCCCCATGGCCGGGGAGCTGTTTTTT. Full variable domain (rest looked up from reference TRBV7-3 and TRBJ2-2): GAGVSQTPSNKVTEKGKYVELRCDPISGHTALYWYRQSLGQGPEFLIYFQGTGAADDSGLPNDRFFAVRPEGSVSTLKIQRTERGDSAVYLCASSPGGPMAGELFFGEGSRLTVL.

This clonotype was observed a few times. The chain couples TRBV6-2 or TRBV6-3 to TRBJ2-5; 10 positions match TRBD2. V gave up 8 bases and J gave up 1 base; unmatched junction bases: 4. Per the germline V gene, CDR1 is MNHEY and CDR2 is SVGEGT. This CDR3 has 14 amino acids. CDR3 loop: CASRRTSGQETQYF. DNA for the CDR3: TGTGCCAGCCGGAGGACTAGCGGCCAAGAGACCCAGTACTTC.

Ten or more counts support this clonotype. The CDR3 nucleotides are TGCGCCAGCAGCCAAGATTGGAATCAGCCCCAGCATTTT. Protein product: CASSQDWNQPQHF. J is TRBJ1-5 and V is TRBV4-3; D remains ambiguous. This CDR3 region has 13 residues. V was trimmed by 0 bases and J by 4 bases, leaving 4 bases between them. Germline loops: CDR1 LGHNA, CDR2 YSLEER.

This clonotype came up a few times. The chain combines TRBV20-1 with TRBJ1-6; D gene unclear. The CDR3 is 14 amino acids. V dropped 5 bases and J dropped 0 bases, with 8 bases sitting between them. Germline CDR1 and CDR2: DFQATT and SNEGSKA (reference sequence). The CDR3 sequence is CSASVGSYNSPLHF. DNA for the CDR3: TGCAGTGCTTCTGTCGGCTCCTATAATTCACCCCTCCACTTT.

Concerning this clonotype itself: A clone one base away is much larger, so this may be a read error. The chain joins TRBV7-8 to TRBJ2-3; D is possibly TRBD1 (6 bases). The ends were cut back, 1 base at V and 4 bases at J, with 12 bases in the middle. This CDR3 is built from 15 residues. The V gene's germline CDR1 is SGHVS and CDR2 FQNEAQ. CDR3 DNA: TGTGCCAGCAGCTTAGTGGGCAGGGGATCAGATACGCAGTATTTT. Residues: CASSLVGRGSDTQYF.

This clonotype has a count of ten or more. The J gene is TRBJ2-1, the V gene TRBV20-1; the match to TRBD2 covers 10 bases. CDR3 size: 16 residues. Germline trimming cut 0 bases from V and 4 bases from J; bases unmatched to any gene: 6. Germline CDR1 reads DFQATT; CDR2 reads SNEGSKA (reference sequence). The CDR3 spells CSARDLGAGGYNEQFF. Written as DNA, the CDR3 is TGCAGTGCTAGAGATCTTGGAGCGGGAGGGTACAATGAGCAGTTCTTC.

The table lists this clonotype with many counts. The rearrangement joins TRBV20-1 to TRBJ2-1, with a tentative D call TRBD2 (6 bases). The CDR3 is 15 amino acids. Germline V gene lookup returns CDR1 DFQATT and CDR2 SNEGSKA (reference sequence). The germline V and J ends were trimmed by 1 base and 1 base, with 11 bases remaining between them. CDR3 sequence (DNA): TGCAGTGCTAGAGTTGCGGGATCGTCCTACAATGAGCAGTTCTTC. It yields the protein CSARVAGSSYNEQFF.

In this sample, this clonotype turned up many times. The chain couples TRBV3-1 to TRBJ2-7, with unresolved D. Germline V gene sequence: CDR1 LGHDT, CDR2 YNNKEL (reference sequence). V was pared by 1 base and J by 3 bases, with 7 bases between. The CDR3 totals 13 residues. CDR3 nucleotides: TGTGCCAGCAGCCAAGTCGACGGCTACGAGCAGTACTTC. This codes for CASSQVDGYEQYF.

There are many counts of this clonotype. V usage is TRBV20-1 and J usage is TRBJ2-1; the D gene is possibly TRBD2 (6 bases). The CDR3 is 14 residues long. V lost 4 bases and J 9 bases, leaving 19 bases between the germline ends. Germline-derived CDR1 and CDR2 are DFQATT and SNEGSKA (reference sequence). CDR3 sequence (DNA): TGCAGTGCTACCGGCCTAGCGAGTTTGGGTGAGCAGTTCTTC. It specifies CSATGLASLGEQFF.

The chain joins TRBV20-1 to TRBJ2-7, with 13 positions matching TRBD2. Germline trimming cut 6 bases from V and 5 bases from J; bases unmatched to any gene: 7. CDR1 is DFQATT and CDR2 is SNEGSKA in the germline V gene (reference sequence). The CDR3 is made up of 14 amino acids. This chain's CDR3 is CSAATSGRINEQYF. For the CDR3, the DNA is TGCAGTGCCGCGACTAGCGGGAGGATCAACGAGCAGTACTTC.

Many counts were recorded for this clonotype. V usage is TRBV6-1 and J usage is TRBJ2-1, with D possibly being TRBD2 (5 bases). V dropped 3 bases and J dropped 3 bases, with 12 bases sitting between them. CDR3 length: 15 amino acids. The germline gives CDR1 MNHNS, CDR2 SASEGT. CDR3 DNA sequence: TGTGCCAGCAGTGACCGGGAAGCTGGCTACAATGAGCAGTTCTTC. It encodes CASSDREAGYNEQFF.

The chain has TRBV29-1 and TRBJ1-4, with D possibly being TRBD1 (6 bases). Germline V lookup: CDR1 SQVTM, CDR2 ANQGSEA. Trimming took 7 bases from V and 5 from J, leaving 14 bases between them. The CDR3 runs to 13 residues. DNA for the CDR3: TGCAGCGCCGTTGGACAGCAAAATGAAAAACTGTTTTTT. As protein: CSAVGQQNEKLFF.